The rows below give T cell receptor beta chains drawn from one sample of a study of blood T cells in healthy people across ages. TCRdb used MiXCR to reprocess the 5' RACE reads, holding one entry per CDR3 protein. The data hold roughly 1,700,000 distinct CDR3 sequences, with roughly 27% observed a single time. The sequenced material came from blood. The receptors originated from a woman in her twenties or thirties in good health. The CDR3 runs from the conserved cysteine through the conserved F or W. The D gene is left open where the match is weak. Size is omitted from some rows. Given values are once, few, many or a class for expanded clones.

TRBJ2-5 | . | many | TRBV7-9 | TGTGCCAGCAGCTTATTGCGGGGTAGGCAAGAGACCCAGTACTTC | CASSLLRGRQETQYF
TRBJ2-3 | . | . | TRBV5-1 | TGCGCCGGCAGCTTGGTTAGGGGCGCAGATACGCAGTATTTT | CAGSLVRGADTQYF
TRBJ2-5 | . | . | TRBV10-3 | TGTGTCATCAGTGAGTCGGTGGGAGAGACCCAGTACTTC | CVISESVGETQYF
TRBJ2-7 | TRBD1 | many | TRBV10-3 | TGTGCCATCAGTTCCCGGGACAGGATAGTCTCCTACGAGCAGTACTTC | CAISSRDRIVSYEQYF
TRBJ2-1 | . | . | TRBV5-1 | TGCGCCACCCCTTTACCCCACAGTGAGCAGTTCTTC | CATPLPHSEQFF
TRBJ2-7 | . | few | TRBV20-1 | TGCAGTGCTAGAGTACCGACGACCTACGAGCAGTACTTC | CSARVPTTYEQYF
TRBJ2-5 | TRBD1 | many | TRBV7-6 | TGTGCCAGCAGCGAACAGGGGGCGGTAATCGGGAGGAAGACCCAGTACTTC | CASSEQGAVIGRKTQYF
TRBJ2-3 | . | many | TRBV7-9 | TGTGCCAGCAGCTTAGGCGGGGCAAACACAGATACGCAGTATTTT | CASSLGGANTDTQYF
TRBJ2-1 | TRBD2 | few | TRBV6-2/TRBV6-3 | TGTGCCAGCAGCCTAGCGGAGTACGATGAGCAGTTCTTC | CASSLAEYDEQFF
TRBJ2-5 | TRBD2 | . | TRBV7-2 | TGTGCCAGCAGCCGCAATATGGGACTAGCGGGAGGAGAAGAGACCCAGTACTTC | CASSRNMGLAGGEETQYF
TRBJ2-5 | . | few | TRBV12-5 | TGTGCTACCGGGACGGGAGCCTATCAAGAGACCCAGTACTTC | CATGTGAYQETQYF
TRBJ1-2 | . | many | TRBV20-1 | TGCAGTGCTAGAGATAACGGAGAGTATGGCTACACCTTC | CSARDNGEYGYTF
TRBJ2-4 | . | once | TRBV3-1 | TGTGCCAGCAGCCAAGATCGGTATGGTGAGCAGTACTTT | CASSQDRYGEQYF
TRBJ2-7 | . | . | TRBV20-1 | TGCAGTGGGATAGCGGAGGGTAGCTCCTACAATGAGCAGTACTTC | CSGIAEGSSYNEQYF
TRBJ1-4 | . | . | TRBV20-1 | TGCAGTACTAGAGATAGGGGGGCTTCTAATGAAAAACTGTTTTTT | CSTRDRGASNEKLFF
TRBJ2-1 | . | many | TRBV7-2 | TGTGCCAGCAGCCTCCCTGAAACCTACAATGAGCAGTTCTTC | CASSLPETYNEQFF
TRBJ2-1 | . | many | TRBV29-1 | TGCAGCGTTGGGAGGGGAAATGAGCAGTTCTTC | CSVGRGNEQFF
TRBJ2-5 | . | many | TRBV4-3 | TGCGCCAGCAGCCAAGAACGAAACGGGTGGGAGACCCAGTACTTC | CASSQERNGWETQYF
TRBJ2-3 | . | . | TRBV5-1 | TGCGCCAGCAGCTTGGGGACCGCAGGCACAGATACGCAGTATTTT | CASSLGTAGTDTQYF
TRBJ2-1 | TRBD2 | . | TRBV9 | TGTGCCTGTACTGGTAGCGGGAGGGCCATTGAGCAGTTCTTC | CACTGSGRAIEQFF
TRBJ2-4 | . | few | TRBV7-9 | TGTGCCAGCAGCTTATCGGGGCTCGAGGGGAGTCTAGCCAAAAACATTCAGTACTTC | CASSLSGLEGSLAKNIQYF
TRBJ2-1 | TRBD2 | few | TRBV7-2 | TGTGCCAGCAGCCCCTCGGCTAGCGGGGGGTACAATGAGCAGTTCTTC | CASSPSASGGYNEQFF
TRBJ2-7 | . | few | TRBV20-1 | TGCAGTGCTAGAGCCCCGGACAGTTCCTACGAGCAGTACTTC | CSARAPDSSYEQYF
TRBJ1-5 | . | . | TRBV28 | TGTGCCAGCGGATTATCACAGGGATTTCAGCCCCAGCATTTT | CASGLSQGFQPQHF
TRBJ2-7 | . | . | TRBV20-1 | TGCAGTGCTGAGGGCCTTTGGGACTCCTACGAGCAGTACTTC | CSAEGLWDSYEQYF
TRBJ2-7 | . | . | TRBV12-3/TRBV12-4 | TGTGCCAGCAGCACCACGACAGAAACCTACGAGCAGTACTTC | CASSTTTETYEQYF
TRBJ2-3 | TRBD2 | many | TRBV7-9 | TGTGCCAGCAGCTCGCCGGGACTAGGGTCGCAGTATTTT | CASSSPGLGSQYF
TRBJ2-3 | . | . | TRBV7-9 | TGTGCCAGCAGCTTATCCGGGACTGACCAGTATTTT | CASSLSGTDQYF
TRBJ2-7 | TRBD1 | . | TRBV3-1 | TGTGCCAGCAGCTTGGCAGGGGGCGATCGATTCGAGCAGTACTTC | CASSLAGGDRFEQYF
TRBJ1-6 | . | few | TRBV20-1 | TGCAGTGCTAACCCCTGGGGGCGAGATTCACCCCTCCACTTT | CSANPWGRDSPLHF
TRBJ2-4 | . | once | TRBV5-1 | TGCGCCAGCAGCCCGGGAACTAGTTCCCATGAGCAGTACTTC | CASSPGTSSHEQYF
TRBJ2-3 | . | few | TRBV24-1 | TGTGCCACCAGTGACCCGGGGGCCTCGGCTGATACGCAGTATTTT | CATSDPGASADTQYF
TRBJ1-2 | . | few | TRBV6-6 | TGTGCCAGCAGTTACGGGGGGGTCTTTGGCTACACCTTC | CASSYGGVFGYTF
TRBJ2-3 | . | . | TRBV5-8 | TGTGCCAGCAGCCCCCCCCGGAGAGGGCCGGGTTCTCCAGATACGCAGTATTTT | CASSPPRRGPGSPDTQYF
TRBJ2-7 | . | . | TRBV7-9 | TGTGCCAGCAGCTTACCTTCTCGGAGCAAGTACTTC | CASSLPSRSKYF
TRBJ2-6 | . | many | TRBV18 | TGTGCCAGCTCACCACCCGGGACTCTCGGGGCCAACGTCCTGACTTTC | CASSPPGTLGANVLTF
TRBJ2-7 | TRBD2 | many | TRBV20-1 | TGCAGTGCTGGACTAGGAGCGCCTCAGGGCTACGAGCAGTACTTC | CSAGLGAPQGYEQYF
TRBJ2-1 | . | many | TRBV20-1 | TGCAGTGCTATTGGGCAAGGAGCCCACTCCTACAATGAGCAGTTCTTC | CSAIGQGAHSYNEQFF
TRBJ1-2 | . | few | TRBV27 | TGTGCCAGCAGTTTGGGAGGAGGGGGTAATGGCTACACCTTC | CASSLGGGGNGYTF
TRBJ2-5 | TRBD1 | few | TRBV28 | TGTGCCAGCAGTTTAAGGGACAGGGGGACCCAGTACTTC | CASSLRDRGTQYF
TRBJ2-3 | . | many | TRBV9 | TGTGCCAGCAGCGTAAGGGCGGATACAGCAGATACGCAGTATTTT | CASSVRADTADTQYF
TRBJ1-1 | . | . | TRBV4-1 | TGCGCCAGCAGCCAATACGGGAGATCAGCTTTCTTT | CASSQYGRSAFF
TRBJ2-7 | . | many | TRBV10-3 | TGTGCCATCAGTGATGGGAAGACCTACGAGCAGTACTTC | CAISDGKTYEQYF
TRBJ2-7 | TRBD2 | few | TRBV25-1 | TGTGCCAGCAGTGAAGGAGGAGCGGGCCGGGGGGCCTACGAGCAGTACTTC | CASSEGGAGRGAYEQYF
TRBJ2-1 | . | . | TRBV27 | TGTGCCAGCAGTTCCGCGGGACAGTACAATGAGCAGTTCTTC | CASSSAGQYNEQFF
TRBJ2-1 | TRBD2 | few | TRBV20-1 | TGCAGTGCTAGATCGAGCGGGAGGGACCACTTTTACAATGAGCAGTTCTTC | CSARSSGRDHFYNEQFF
TRBJ1-4 | . | many | TRBV5-1 | TGCGCCAGCAGCTATGGGGCCGGGGGAGACGAAAAACTGTTTTTT | CASSYGAGGDEKLFF
TRBJ2-1 | TRBD2 | few | TRBV5-1 | TGCGCCAGCAGCTCCCTAGCGGGGGGGCCCGCTGAGCAGTTCTTC | CASSSLAGGPAEQFF
TRBJ2-1 | . | many | TRBV29-1 | TGCAGCGTGACCCCCAAGGCGAATGAGCAGTTCTTC | CSVTPKANEQFF
TRBJ2-2 | . | . | TRBV4-1 | TGCGCCAGCAGCCAAGATTCCGGGAGTGCCGGGGAGCTGTTTTTT | CASSQDSGSAGELFF
TRBJ1-2 | . | . | TRBV29-1 | TGCAGCGTTGGTGAGGGTGGCTACACCTTC | CSVGEGGYTF
TRBJ1-4 | . | many | TRBV4-1 | TGCGCCAGCAGCCAAGATAGAAGAAAAATGTTTTTT | CASSQDRRKMFF
TRBJ1-4 | TRBD1 | . | TRBV12-3/TRBV12-4 | TGTGCCAGCAGCCGACAGGGAGGGGTGCCTAATGAAAAACTGTTTTTT | CASSRQGGVPNEKLFF
TRBJ2-7 | TRBD2 | . | TRBV6-6 | TGTGCCAGCAGTCAACCGGGACTAGCGGGAAAGTTCCACGAGCAGTACTTC | CASSQPGLAGKFHEQYF
TRBJ1-2 | . | few | TRBV20-1 | TGCAGTGCCCGCGATCCAATGGGGGTTAGCTATGGCTACACCTTC | CSARDPMGVSYGYTF
TRBJ2-5 | TRBD1 | few | TRBV2 | TGTGCCAGCGGCCGGGACAGGGGAACCGAGACCCAGTACTTC | CASGRDRGTETQYF
TRBJ2-1 | . | . | TRBV11-2 | TGTGCCAGCAGTTCCTACAAGGGGAGGTCCTACAATGAGCAGTTCTTC | CASSSYKGRSYNEQFF